The 21 T cell receptor beta chains below were found in one sample sequenced in a study of persistence of HIV-infected CD4 T cells. Their antigen targets remain unknown. The immunoSEQ assay was version 4, run in survey mode. The data were produced by immunoSEQ multiplex PCR, yet TCRdb's version contains in-frame clones alone and is incomplete. The repertoire consists of tens of thousands of clones, with 70% to 90% occurring once and the leading ten covering around 3.4%. Anti-CD3/anti-CD28 beads served as a nonspecific positive control stimulus. Responding CD4+ T cells were sorted by upregulation of both CD40 ligand and CD69. The specimen comprised CD4+ T cells sorted from PBMCs after 18-hour stimulation, sampled from a patient who received antiretroviral therapy. The origin of the receptors is an adult woman with HIV who was CMV-seropositive.

The table lists this clone with a count of one. J is TRBJ2-1 and V is TRBV5-1, with TRBD2 matching 15 bases. Germline CDR1 and CDR2: SGHRS and YFSETQ. J lost 10 bases, V lost 5 bases, and 4 bases had no gene match. This CDR3 region has 14 residues. DNA for the CDR3: TGCGCCAGCAGTCGCGGACTAGCGGGGGGGGAGCAGTTCTTC. This codes for CASSRGLAGGEQFF.

The CDR3: CASSLGSYNEQFF. The CDR3, as DNA: TGTGCCAGCAGTCTGGGCTCCTACAATGAGCAGTTCTTC. The gene calls are TRBV2 and TRBJ2-1; unclear D gene. CDR3 size: 13 residues. Trimming pared 5 bases from V and 0 bases from J, leaving 5 bases between. Germline assignment: CDR1 SNHLY and CDR2 FYNNEI.

This clone was seen only once. The chain recombines TRBV19 with TRBJ1-4; tentatively, D is TRBD1 (5 bases). V was shortened by 5 bases and J by 4 bases, with 8 bases between the two germline ends. The CDR3 is 13 amino acids. Germline lookup yields CDR1 LNHDA and CDR2 SQIVND (reference sequence). The CDR3 protein is CASSDRFNEKLFF. The CDR3 nucleotides are TGTGCCAGTAGTGACAGATTTAATGAAAAACTGTTTTTT.

V is TRBV19 and J is TRBJ1-5; perhaps TRBD1 as D (6 bases). Trimming left V 7 bases short and J 3 bases short, with 16 bases between. The germline V gene encodes CDR1 LNHDA and CDR2 SQIVND (reference sequence). This CDR3 comprises 15 residues. CDR3 amino acids: CASTPTGADNQPQHF. Here the CDR3 DNA reads TGTGCCAGTACCCCGACGGGGGCGGACAATCAGCCCCAGCATTTT.

CDR3 nucleotides: TGTGCCAGCAGCCCTACCCCGGGCTCCTACGAGCAGTACTTC. It encodes CASSPTPGSYEQYF. The chain couples TRBV7-6 to TRBJ2-7; D unclear. The germline V gene has CDR1 SGHVS and CDR2 FNYEAQ. V was pared by 5 bases and J by 0 bases, with 11 bases between. The length of the CDR3 is 14 residues.

The J gene is TRBJ2-1, the V gene TRBV4-1, with TRBD2 identical over 7 bases. The V gene end was trimmed by 2 bases and the J gene end by 0 bases; junction bases not matched to a gene: 7. Germline-derived CDR1 and CDR2 are MGHRA and YSYEKL. The CDR3 length is 17 residues. The CDR3 DNA sequence: TGCGCCAGCAGCCAATACCCAGCGGGGAGCTCCTACAATGAGCAGTTCTTC. Translating it yields CASSQYPAGSSYNEQFF.

The chain recombines TRBV27 with TRBJ1-6; D might be TRBD1 (6 bases). The CDR3 totals 16 residues. Germline CDR1 MNHEY, CDR2 SMNVEV (reference sequence). V lost 6 bases to trimming and J lost 3 bases, with 15 bases between them. This CDR3 is CASRRTALVYNSPLHF. CDR3 nucleotides: TGTGCCAGCAGGCGGACAGCACTGGTCTATAATTCACCCCTCCACTTT.

This rearrangement joins TRBV10-2 to TRBJ2-7, with D perhaps TRBD1 (6 bases). CDR1 and CDR2 (germline): WSHSY, SAAADI. V was clipped by 9 bases and J by 4 bases, with 13 bases between them. There are 12 residues in the CDR3. In nucleotides, the CDR3 is TGCGCCAGTTGGGACATCGATTACGAGCAGTACTTC. It translates to CASWDIDYEQYF.

The V and J genes are TRBV2 and TRBJ1-5; D is unclear. Germline CDR1 SNHLY, CDR2 FYNNEI. This CDR3 contains 15 residues. V lost 4 bases, J lost 0 bases, and 10 bases lay in between. This CDR3 reads CASSADSFSNQPQHF. The CDR3 bases are TGTGCCAGCAGTGCGGATAGCTTTAGCAATCAGCCCCAGCATTTT.

There are a few counts of this clone. DNA for the CDR3: TGTGCCAGCAGCCCGTACTTGGGGCGCGGGGTGGGCACTGAAGCTTTCTTT. Its protein is CASSPYLGRGVGTEAFF. The chain carries TRBV7-2 and TRBJ1-1, with D perhaps TRBD1 (5 bases). The V end was cut by 5 bases, the J end by 4 bases, with 23 bases between. The CDR3 runs 17 residues. Germline V lookup: CDR1 SGHTA, CDR2 FQGNSA.

The V gene is TRBV30, the J gene TRBJ1-5, with D unresolved. The length of the CDR3 is 13 residues. V shed 4 bases and J shed 0 bases, with 7 bases lying between them. Per germline, CDR1 GTSNPN and CDR2 SVGIG (reference sequence). The CDR3 DNA follows: TGTGCCTGGACAGGAAATAGCAATCAGCCCCAGCATTTT. The encoded protein is CAWTGNSNQPQHF.

The chain recombines TRBV19 with TRBJ2-2, with D perhaps TRBD1 (5 bases). This CDR3 is 16 amino acids long. CDR1 LNHDA and CDR2 SQIVND come from the germline V gene (reference sequence). Trimming cost V 5 bases and J 2 bases, with 15 bases left between them. The CDR3 region is CASSFPWGANTGELFF. The CDR3 bases are TGTGCCAGTAGTTTTCCTTGGGGCGCAAACACCGGGGAGCTGTTTTTT.

This clone was counted a single time. The V gene is TRBV3-1 (or the pseudogene TRBV3-2), the J gene TRBJ1-5, with D maybe TRBD1 (6 bases). The germline CDR1 and CDR2 sequences are LGHDT and YNNKEL (reference sequence). Trimming pared 3 bases from V and 6 bases from J, leaving 15 bases between. This CDR3 comprises 15 residues. The CDR3 DNA follows: TGTGCCAGCAGCCACTGGACAGATCGTCCTCAGCCCCAGCATTTT. Translated: CASSHWTDRPQPQHF.

The rearrangement joins TRBV24-1 to TRBJ1-1; D is undetermined. The ends were cut back, 9 bases at V and 1 base at J, with 11 bases in the middle. CDR3 length: 13 amino acids. Germline assignment: CDR1 KGHDR and CDR2 SFDVKD. The CDR3 nucleotides are TGTGCCACCGAGGACGGGTCGAACACTGAAGCTTTCTTT. Translating gives CATEDGSNTEAFF.

The CDR3 reads CATSDLRDCLFF. DNA of the CDR3: TGTGCCACCAGTGATCTCCGGGACTGCCTGTTCTTC. This rearrangement joins TRBV24-1 to TRBJ2-1, with a tentative D call TRBD2 (6 bases). Trimming cost V 3 bases and J 15 bases, with 14 bases left between them. In germline, CDR1 is KGHDR, CDR2 SFDVKD. This CDR3 has 12 residues.

This clone was recorded a few times. The chain uses TRBV7-3 and TRBJ1-2; the match to TRBD1 covers 7 bases. Germline lookup yields CDR1 SGHTA and CDR2 FQGTGA. The CDR3 is made up of 17 amino acids. After removal of 5 bases from V and 1 base from J, the junction contained 13 bases not matched to a gene. The CDR3 reads CASSPGGTGTNNYGYTF. For the CDR3, the DNA is TGTGCCAGCAGCCCAGGGGGAACAGGGACCAATAACTATGGCTACACCTTC. Full variable domain (missing parts from reference TRBV7-3 and TRBJ1-2): GAGVSQTPSNKVTEKGKYVELRCDPISGHTALYWYRQSLGQGPEFLIYFQGTGAADDSGLPNDRFFAVRPEGSVSTLKIQRTERGDSAVYLCASSPGGTGTNNYGYTFGSGTRLTVV.

V is TRBV3-1 (or the pseudogene TRBV3-2) and J is TRBJ1-1; 8 bases fit TRBD1. The CDR3 is 14 residues long. V gave up 1 base and J gave up 5 bases; unmatched junction bases: 3. The V gene's germline CDR1 is LGHDT and CDR2 YNNKEL (reference sequence). The CDR3 DNA reads TGTGCCAGCAGCCAAGGACAGGGGTCGACTGAAGCTTTCTTT. It is translated as CASSQGQGSTEAFF.

J is TRBJ2-1 and V is TRBV12-5; 7 nucleotides align to TRBD2. The germline CDR1 and CDR2 sequences are LGHNT and FRNRAP. The V segment lost 6 bases and the J segment 12 bases; nucleotides outside the gene matches: 5. This CDR3 region has 11 residues. This CDR3 is CASGTRLAQFF. The CDR3 bases are TGTGCTAGTGGGACCCGACTAGCGCAGTTCTTC. Drawing the rest from reference TRBV12-5 and TRBJ2-1, the complete variable domain is DARVTQTPRHKVTEMGQEVTMRCQPILGHNTVFWYRQTMMQGLELLAYFRNRAPLDDSGMPKDRFSAEMPDATLATLKIQPSEPRDSAVYFCASGTRLAQFFGPGTRLTVL.

The chain carries TRBV7-2 and TRBJ2-7, with D perhaps TRBD1 (5 bases). This CDR3 contains 14 residues. V was clipped by 2 bases and J by 1 base, with 9 bases between them. Per germline, CDR1 SGHTA and CDR2 FQGNSA. The CDR3 loop is CASSLLGQSYEQYF. The CDR3 region has the DNA TGTGCCAGCAGCTTATTGGGGCAGTCCTACGAGCAGTACTTC.

The V call is TRBV6-5, the J call TRBJ2-3, with 8 bases aligning to TRBD1. Trimming cost V 6 bases and J 1 base; bases outside gene matches: 6. Germline CDR1 and CDR2: MNHEY and SVGAGI. The CDR3 is made up of 15 amino acids. Here the CDR3 reads CASRAGQGGTDTQYF. The CDR3 DNA follows: TGTGCCAGCAGGGCCGGACAGGGCGGCACAGATACGCAGTATTTT.

The chain has TRBV19 and TRBJ1-6; TRBD1 agrees at 9 bases. CDR1 LNHDA and CDR2 SQIVND come from the germline V gene (reference sequence). This CDR3 region has 16 residues. After removal of 5 bases from V and 7 bases from J, the junction contained 9 bases not matched to a gene. The CDR3 region has the DNA TGTGCCAGTAGTCCGCCCGGGACAGGGTACAATTCACCCCTCCACTTT. Its protein is CASSPPGTGYNSPLHF.